The T cell receptor beta chain under discussion was sequenced for a study of cytomegalovirus exposure and HLA in healthy donors. Study-wide results and limits: Later analysis identified some 16,000 TCR beta sequences associated with HLA alleles, using a false discovery rate threshold of 0.05. Across donors, presence/absence analyses took sequencing depth to be roughly uniform.

Notes on this clone: Antigen specificity is unknown.

The length of the CDR3 is 15 residues. V was shortened by 5 bases and J by 3 bases, with 16 bases between the two germline ends. In germline, CDR1 is SGHAT, CDR2 FQNNGV. In the PCR, 60 Vbeta and 13 Jbeta primers were used. The table came from immunoSEQ multiplex PCR; TCRdb's copy has only in-frame clones and leaves some out. Altogether about 200,000 clones are present, 79% being singletons, with the ten largest covering roughly 1.5%. The sequencing sample was made of PBMCs. The clonotype was recovered from a girl aged 5-17 years in good health and CMV-seropositive. The chain employs TRBV11-2 and TRBJ2-5, with D perhaps matching TRBD2 (5 bases). The CDR3 here is CASSPPGSGEETQYF. In DNA form, the CDR3 reads TGTGCCAGCAGCCCTCCCGGCAGCGGAGAAGAGACCCAGTACTTC.